The following is a TCR beta chain sequence with its context. Expressed TCRB transcripts were sequenced after all isolated RNA was converted to cDNA. Assay used: immunoSEQ multiplex PCR; TCRdb lists only in-frame clones, some missing. The sample records tens of thousands of clones, roughly 50% being singletons. This specimen comes from a study of beta chain features in type 1 diabetes. The CDR3 covers 19 residues. With V trimmed by 4 bases and J by 4 bases, 14 bases remained unmatched. Germline V CDR1 and CDR2: SGHVS, FNYEAQ. This clonotype originated in a woman in her 30s in good health. The chain combines TRBV7-6 with TRBJ2-3; 13 bases align to TRBD2. The sequencing sample was made of stem cell memory CD4+ T cells from blood. The CDR3 sequence: CASSSQPPQLAGGPDTQYF. In DNA form, the CDR3 reads TGTGCCAGCAGCTCCCAACCACCTCAACTAGCGGGAGGGCCAGATACGCAGTATTTT.